This T cell receptor beta chain stems from a study of CD4+ T cells in melanoma. Notes on the study in general: In melanoma, neoantigen-specific CD4+ T cells reportedly differed in differentiation state.

Some clones are missing from TCRdb's copy, which holds only in-frame ones; the method was immunoSEQ multiplex PCR. The sample consists of around 130,000 clones, around 90% of them appearing once. This clone appeared a single time. Its antigen is not identified. This sequence originates from a human donor with melanoma.

The CDR3 is CASSYRGLGTEAFF. For the CDR3, the DNA is TGTGCCAGCAGTTACAGGGGGCTGGGCACTGAAGCTTTCTTT. The chain uses TRBV7-9 and TRBJ1-1; 9 nucleotides agree with TRBD1. The CDR3 is 14 amino acids. Germline loops: CDR1 SEHNR, CDR2 FQNEAQ (reference sequence). The V segment lost 6 bases and the J segment 4 bases; nucleotides outside the gene matches: 6.